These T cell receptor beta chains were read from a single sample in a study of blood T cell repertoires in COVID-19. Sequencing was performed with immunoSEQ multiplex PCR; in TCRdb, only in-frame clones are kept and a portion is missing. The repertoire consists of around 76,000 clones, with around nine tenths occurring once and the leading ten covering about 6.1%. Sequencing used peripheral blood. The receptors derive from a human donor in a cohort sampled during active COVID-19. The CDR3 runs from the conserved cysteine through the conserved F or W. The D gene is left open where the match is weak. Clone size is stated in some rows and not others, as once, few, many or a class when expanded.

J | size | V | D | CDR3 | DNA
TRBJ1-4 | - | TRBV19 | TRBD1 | CASSRQGQTEKLFF | TGTGCCAGTAGTAGACAGGGGCAAACTGAAAAACTGTTTTTT
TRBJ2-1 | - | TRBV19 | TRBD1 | CASSRGQHNEQFF | TGTGCCAGTAGTAGGGGACAGCACAATGAGCAGTTCTTC
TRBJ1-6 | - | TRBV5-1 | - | CASSGDIFSYNSPLHF | TGCGCCAGCAGCGGTGACATATTCTCCTATAATTCACCCCTCCACTTT
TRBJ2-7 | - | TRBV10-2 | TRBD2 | CASTEGSGGGYEQYF | TGCGCCAGCACCGAGGGGTCGGGGGGAGGCTACGAGCAGTACTTC
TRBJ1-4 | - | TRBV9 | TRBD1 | CASSVTDRGEKLFF | TGTGCCAGCAGTGTTACAGACAGGGGGGAAAAACTGTTTTTT
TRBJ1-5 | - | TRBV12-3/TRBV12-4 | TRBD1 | CASSDRVGQPQHF | TGTGCCAGCAGTGACAGGGTTGGTCAGCCCCAGCATTTT
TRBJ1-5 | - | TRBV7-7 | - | CASSLVLGGLRPQHF | TGTGCTAGCAGCTTAGTTCTTGGAGGCCTCCGGCCCCAGCATTTT
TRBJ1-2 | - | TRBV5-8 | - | CASSPRIANYGYTF | TGTGCCAGCAGCCCTAGGATAGCTAACTATGGCTACACCTTC
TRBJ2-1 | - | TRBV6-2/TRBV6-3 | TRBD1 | CASSYGGQGEQFF | TGTGCCAGCAGTTACGGGGGACAGGGAGAGCAGTTCTTC
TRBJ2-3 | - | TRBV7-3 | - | CASSLDGGHTDTQYF | TGTGCCAGCAGCTTAGATGGGGGACACACAGATACGCAGTATTTT
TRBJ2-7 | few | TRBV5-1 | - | CASSADSGDEGLYEQYF | TGCGCCAGCAGCGCCGATTCAGGGGACGAAGGGCTCTACGAGCAGTACTTC
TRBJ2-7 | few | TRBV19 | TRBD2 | CASSELAGLGYEQYF | TGTGCCAGTAGTGAACTAGCGGGGCTAGGGTACGAGCAGTACTTC
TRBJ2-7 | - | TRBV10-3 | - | CAIRSGTPNYEQYF | TGTGCCATCAGATCCGGGACACCGAACTACGAGCAGTACTTC
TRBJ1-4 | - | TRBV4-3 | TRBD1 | CASSLKVGTEPYNEKLFF | TGCGCCAGCAGCCTAAAGGTGGGGACAGAGCCCTATAATGAAAAACTGTTTTTT
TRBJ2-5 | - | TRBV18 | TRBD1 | CASSLRDSQETQYF | TGTGCCAGCTCACTTCGGGACAGCCAAGAGACCCAGTACTTC
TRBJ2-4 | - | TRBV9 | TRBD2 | CASSVAGGGPWQNIQYF | TGTGCCAGCAGCGTAGCCGGGGGAGGGCCTTGGCAAAACATTCAGTACTTC
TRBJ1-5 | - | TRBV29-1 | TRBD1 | CSVETGMNQPQHF | TGCAGCGTAGAGACAGGGATGAATCAGCCCCAGCATTTT
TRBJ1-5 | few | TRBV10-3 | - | CATEQGNSNQPQHF | TGTGCCACGGAACAGGGTAACAGCAATCAGCCCCAGCATTTT
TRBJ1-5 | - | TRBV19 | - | CASNTGIYSQPQHF | TGTGCCAGTAATACGGGGATATACAGTCAGCCCCAGCATTTT
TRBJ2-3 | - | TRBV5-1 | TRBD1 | CASSPGQATDTQYF | TGCGCCAGCAGCCCGGGACAGGCCACAGATACGCAGTATTTT
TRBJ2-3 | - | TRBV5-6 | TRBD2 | CASKDLAGHLTDTQYF | TGTGCCAGCAAAGACTTAGCGGGGCATCTCACAGATACGCAGTATTTT
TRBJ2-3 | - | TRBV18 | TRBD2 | CASSPPTSGGPDTQYF | TGTGCCAGCTCACCACCGACTAGCGGGGGCCCAGATACGCAGTATTTT
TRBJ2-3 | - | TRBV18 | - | CASSPPGQSTDTQYF | TGTGCCAGCTCACCACCAGGACAAAGCACAGATACGCAGTATTTT
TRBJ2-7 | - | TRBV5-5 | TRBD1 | CASSSGQVGYRPFYEQYF | TGTGCCAGCAGCTCAGGACAGGTTGGGTATAGGCCCTTCTACGAGCAGTACTTC
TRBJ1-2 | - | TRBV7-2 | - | CASSGTGPAGEYGYTF | TGTGCCAGCAGCGGAACAGGGCCCGCGGGTGAGTATGGCTACACCTTC
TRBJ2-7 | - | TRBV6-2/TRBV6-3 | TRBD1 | CASSYYGGQGARDEQYF | TGTGCCAGCAGTTACTACGGGGGACAGGGGGCGCGGGACGAGCAGTACTTC
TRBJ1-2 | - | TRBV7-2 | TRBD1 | CASSLAPRGQGGYTF | TGTGCCAGCAGCTTAGCCCCTCGTGGACAGGGTGGCTACACCTTC
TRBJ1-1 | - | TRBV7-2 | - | CASSLSWARKGGAFF | TGTGCCAGCAGCCTTTCGTGGGCAAGAAAAGGGGGAGCTTTCTTT
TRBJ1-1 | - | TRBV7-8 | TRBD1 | CASSSEGAPGETEAFF | TGTGCCAGCAGCTCAGAGGGGGCGCCGGGTGAAACTGAAGCTTTCTTT
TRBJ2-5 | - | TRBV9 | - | CASSGRGPETQYF | TGTGCCAGCAGCGGGAGAGGGCCAGAGACCCAGTACTTC
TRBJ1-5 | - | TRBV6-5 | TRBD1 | CASRKQGGGNQPQHF | TGTGCCAGCAGGAAACAGGGGGGAGGCAATCAGCCCCAGCATTTT
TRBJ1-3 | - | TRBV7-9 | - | CASSWDTGGNTIYF | TGTGCCAGCAGCTGGGACACCGGGGGAAACACCATATATTTT
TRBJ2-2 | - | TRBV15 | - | CATSGPSGRSELFF | TGTGCCACCAGTGGTCCCAGCGGGCGTTCGGAGCTGTTTTTT
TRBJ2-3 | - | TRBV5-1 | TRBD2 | CASSSHSGTSTDTQYF | TGCGCCAGCAGCTCCCATAGCGGGACTAGCACAGATACGCAGTATTTT
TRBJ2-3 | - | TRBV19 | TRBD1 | CASSIGQGEADTQYF | TGTGCCAGTAGTATCGGACAGGGTGAGGCAGATACGCAGTATTTT
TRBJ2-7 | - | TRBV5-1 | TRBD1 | CASSPRQGFYEQYF | TGCGCCAGCAGCCCGCGACAGGGATTCTACGAGCAGTACTTC
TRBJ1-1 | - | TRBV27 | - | CASSLAALGLTEAFF | TGTGCCAGCAGTTTAGCCGCCCTGGGGCTCACTGAAGCTTTCTTT
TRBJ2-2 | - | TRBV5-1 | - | CASSVRGITNPGELFF | TGCGCCAGCAGCGTCAGGGGAATAACCAACCCCGGGGAGCTGTTTTTT
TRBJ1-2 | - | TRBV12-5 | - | CASGFWGGGYTF | TGTGCTAGTGGTTTTTGGGGGGGCGGCTACACCTTC
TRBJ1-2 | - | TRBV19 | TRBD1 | CASSRTGEYGYTF | TGTGCCAGTAGCCGGACAGGGGAGTATGGCTACACCTTC
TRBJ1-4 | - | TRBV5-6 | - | CASRGAANNEKLFF | TGTGCCAGCAGAGGGGCAGCCAATAATGAAAAACTGTTTTTT
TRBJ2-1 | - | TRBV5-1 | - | CASSLGGSRDEQFF | TGCGCCAGCAGCTTGGGAGGCAGCAGGGATGAGCAGTTCTTC
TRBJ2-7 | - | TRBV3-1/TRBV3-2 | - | CASSPTGSSSYEQYF | TGTGCCAGCAGCCCTACAGGGTCGAGCTCCTACGAGCAGTACTTC
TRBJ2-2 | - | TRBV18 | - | CASSPRSGTGELFF | TGTGCCAGCTCACCTCGCTCGGGCACCGGGGAGCTGTTTTTT
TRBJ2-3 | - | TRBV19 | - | CASSPYSTDTQYF | TGTGCCAGTAGTCCCTATAGCACAGATACGCAGTATTTT
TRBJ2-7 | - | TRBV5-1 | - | CASSTEGRQYF | TGCGCCAGCAGCACCGAGGGTAGGCAGTACTTC
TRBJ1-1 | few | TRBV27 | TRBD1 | CASSLGQGNTEAFF | TGTGCCAGCAGTTTGGGACAGGGCAACACTGAAGCTTTCTTT
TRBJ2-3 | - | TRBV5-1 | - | CASRGGPDTQYF | TGCGCCAGCAGGGGGGGACCAGATACGCAGTATTTT
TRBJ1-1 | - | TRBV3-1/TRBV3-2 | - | CASSPTTAINTEAFF | TGTGCCAGCAGCCCCACGACAGCGATAAACACTGAAGCTTTCTTT
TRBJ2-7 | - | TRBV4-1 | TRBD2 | CASSQGAGVYEQYF | TGCGCCAGCAGCCAAGGAGCGGGGGTATACGAGCAGTACTTC
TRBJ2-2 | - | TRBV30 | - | CARGGPNTGELFF | TGTGCCCGAGGGGGACCGAACACCGGGGAGCTGTTTTTT
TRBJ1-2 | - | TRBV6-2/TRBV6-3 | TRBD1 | CASSYSLTGMNGYTF | TGTGCCAGCAGTTACTCCCTGACAGGGATGAATGGCTACACCTTC
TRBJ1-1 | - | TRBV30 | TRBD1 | CAWSVQGADTEAFF | TGTGCCTGGAGTGTACAGGGGGCAGACACTGAAGCTTTCTTT
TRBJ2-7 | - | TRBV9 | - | CASSTGHYPYEQYF | TGTGCCAGCAGCACCGGTCATTACCCCTACGAGCAGTACTTC
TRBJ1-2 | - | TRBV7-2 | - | CASSPRGGDYGYTF | TGTGCCAGCAGCCCCCGGGGGGGGGATTATGGCTACACCTTC
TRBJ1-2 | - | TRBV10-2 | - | CASSEIPQGHYGYTF | TGCGCCAGCAGTGAAATTCCGCAGGGTCACTATGGCTACACCTTC
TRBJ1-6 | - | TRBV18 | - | CASSQDTSLRFNSPLHF | TGTGCCAGCTCACAGGACACGAGCTTGCGGTTTAATTCACCCCTCCACTTT
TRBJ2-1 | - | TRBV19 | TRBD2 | CASSQAGGAYNEQFF | TGTGCCAGTAGTCAAGCGGGGGGCGCCTACAATGAGCAGTTCTTC
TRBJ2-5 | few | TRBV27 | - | CASSLTYLETQYF | TGTGCCAGCAGTTTGACATATTTGGAGACCCAGTACTTC